This T cell receptor (beta chain) was documented in a study of blood T cell repertoires in COVID-19 (dated by TCRdb to the early 2020s). In terms of the full investigation: Samples from collaborators originated in the United States, Italy and Spain and spanned both the acute and convalescent phases of COVID-19. The prospective study material was composed of cDNA or gDNA derived from T cells, B-cell-depleted T cells, or PBMCs. Deeply sampled blood TCRbeta repertoires from subjects exposed to, actively infected with, or recovered from COVID-19 were included in the dataset. Samples came from the ongoing ImmuneRACE study (first 160 participants) plus 1,254 subjects from 6 global collaborators. Where available, HLA class I and class II types were taken from metadata supplied by the sample provider and were not determined by assay-based typing. Nearly every sample came with metadata listing a de-identified subject ID, COVID-19 status, age in years and sex. The repertoires were made available in a free public database intended to serve as a resource for research on the immune response to SARS-CoV-2.

Trimming takes 3 bases from V and 8 bases from J, and the germline ends sit 11 bases apart. From a lookup of the germline V gene (reference sequence), CDR1 and CDR2 are LNHDA and SQIVND. The CDR3 contains 14 residues, cysteine and phenylalanine counted. The kept DNA is CDR3 alone, 42 bases in frame from the first base. Details on this clone: The specificity of this receptor is unknown. Within one base of it there is no much larger clone, and no base qualities were kept.

The collaborating institutions used their own protocols to collect whole blood in K2EDTA tubes. For TCRbeta analysis, collaborators shipped samples as frozen whole blood, isolated PBMCs, or DNA extracted from either of those sample types. The immunoSEQ Assay, a bias-controlled multiplex PCR, was used to amplify TCRbeta CDR3 regions from genomic DNA. Regarding the original processing steps: The number of nucleated cells in each sample was estimated from the amplification of reference gene primers within the assay. To quantify the absolute abundance of each unique TCRbeta CDR3 rearrangement, sequence reads were collapsed and filtered. For each sample, productive Simpson clonality was calculated as the square root of Simpson's diversity index over productive rearrangements. The clones in this table, taken by TCRdb from immuneACCESS, are in-frame only. Not every clone is retained; where verified, under half of the shortfall comes from an unresolved V gene, and the cause of the rest is unknown. V and J calls and clone size are those listed in that table; D and trimming were worked out from the DNA. In all, the sample holds more than 200,000 clones, and approximately 86% of those were seen once. Under 2.5% of the sample is in the top ten clones.

Findings and caveats that apply to the study as a whole: How much clinical and demographic metadata was included differed by source and by participant, and the metadata was provided uncurated.

The sequence came from a man aged 25 to 40 with active or convalescent COVID-19. The chain is made from TRBV19 and TRBJ1-6, with a weak D call of TRBD1 (6 bases match). The sequenced sample consisted of peripheral blood. The CDR3 is CASSMAGDDSPLHF. Read as DNA, the sequence is TGTGCCAGTAGTATGGCAGGGGACGATTCACCCCTCCACTTT.